The sequence of this TCR beta chain was determined in a study of Graves' ophthalmopathy and Graves' hyperthyroidism. For repertoire sequencing, the TCR beta CDR3 regions were amplified from RNA transcripts. HTBI primers were used in a first-round RT-PCR, which preceded a second-round multiplex PCR. TCRdb used MiXCR to reprocess the multiplex PCR reads, holding one entry per CDR3 protein. The sample lists just over 600,000 distinct CDR3 sequences; 22% were seen once. Looked up from germline, CDR1 is LGHNA and CDR2 is YNFKEQ. This CDR3 is 15 amino acids long. Trimming shortened V by 3 bases and J by 3 bases, and 12 bases separated the two germline ends.

The sequencing sample was made of peripheral blood. The chain links TRBV4-2 to TRBJ1-5, with D possibly TRBD1 on 6 matching bases. This sequence originates from a woman younger than 30 with stable Graves' hyperthyroidism. Some clones in this sample may be carry-over from other donors' samples. CDR3 nucleotide sequence: TGTGCCAGCAGCCAGATAGGGGGGAACAATCAGCCCCAGCATTTT. It specifies CASSQIGGNNQPQHF.